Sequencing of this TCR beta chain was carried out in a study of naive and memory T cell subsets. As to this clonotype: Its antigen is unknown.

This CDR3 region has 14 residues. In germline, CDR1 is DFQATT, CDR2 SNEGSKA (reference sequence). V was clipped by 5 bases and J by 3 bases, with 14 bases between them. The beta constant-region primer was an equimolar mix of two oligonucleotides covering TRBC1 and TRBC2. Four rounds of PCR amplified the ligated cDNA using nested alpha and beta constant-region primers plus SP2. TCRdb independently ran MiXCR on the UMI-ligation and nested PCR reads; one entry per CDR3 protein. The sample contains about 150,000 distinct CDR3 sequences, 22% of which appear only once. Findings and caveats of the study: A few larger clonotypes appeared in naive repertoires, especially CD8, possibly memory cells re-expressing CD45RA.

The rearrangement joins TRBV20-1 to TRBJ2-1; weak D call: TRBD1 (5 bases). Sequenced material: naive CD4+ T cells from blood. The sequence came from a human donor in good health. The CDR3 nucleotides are TGCAGTGCTCCACCCAGGGCCTACTACAATGAGCAGTTCTTC. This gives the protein CSAPPRAYYNEQFF.